A single sample gave rise to the 12 T cell receptor beta chains below, sequenced in a study of blood T cell repertoires in COVID-19. Using immunoSEQ multiplex PCR, the repertoire was profiled, and TCRdb retains in-frame clones only, with some absent. The sample consists of some 160,000 clones, 79% of them appearing once. Sequencing was performed on PBMCs or T cells enriched from blood (not recorded which). The receptors originated from a woman between 65 and 79 years old in a cohort exposed to, infected with or recovered from COVID-19 (not recorded which).

This clone showed up just a few times. V is TRBV7-8 and J is TRBJ2-7; D might be TRBD2 (6 bases). V gave up 6 bases and J gave up 0 bases, with 9 bases separating them. Per germline, CDR1 SGHVS and CDR2 FQNEAQ. The length of the CDR3 is 13 residues. CDR3 sequence: CASRYGSSYEQYF. The CDR3 DNA reads TGTGCCAGCAGGTACGGGAGCTCCTACGAGCAGTACTTC.

The rearrangement uses TRBV18 and TRBJ1-1; D perhaps matches TRBD1 (6 bases). V was pared by 3 bases and J by 3 bases, with 17 bases between. In germline, CDR1 is KGHSH, CDR2 LQKENI. This CDR3 is built from 16 residues. The CDR3 DNA follows: TGTGCCAGCTCACCGGGGGGGGGCAGGAGGGACACTGAAGCTTTCTTT. Its translation is CASSPGGGRRDTEAFF.

The chain combines TRBV18 with TRBJ2-1, with D perhaps matching TRBD1 (6 bases). The V end lost 4 bases, the J end lost 4 bases, and 11 bases lay between the germline ends. This CDR3 spans 14 amino acids. CDR1 KGHSH and CDR2 LQKENI come from the germline V gene. The CDR3 bases are TGTGCCAGCTCACAAAAGACAGGATACAATGAGCAGTTCTTC. Its protein product is CASSQKTGYNEQFF.

The chain couples TRBV5-1 to TRBJ2-5; D perhaps matches TRBD1 (5 bases). Germline CDR1 is SGHRS and CDR2 is YFSETQ. The V end lost 7 bases, the J end lost 7 bases, and 20 bases lay between the germline ends. CDR3 size: 14 residues. CDR3 protein: CASAMTATVGTQYF. The CDR3 DNA follows: TGCGCCAGCGCGATGACAGCAACCGTCGGGACCCAGTACTTC. The variable domain in full, completed from reference TRBV5-1 and TRBJ2-5, reads KAGVTQTPRYLIKTRGQQVTLSCSPISGHRSVSWYQQTPGQGLQFLFEYFSETQRNKGNFPGRFSGRQFSNSRSEMNVSTLELGDSALYLCASAMTATVGTQYFGPGTRLLVL.

The V and J genes are TRBV15 and TRBJ1-2, with D possibly TRBD1 on 5 matching bases. CDR1 is LNHNV, CDR2 YYDKDF, per germline (reference sequence). This CDR3 region has 15 residues. Trimming removed 4 bases from V and 7 bases from J, with 19 bases in between. The CDR3 nucleotides are TGTGCCACCAGCATTATAGAGGACACTTTGGGTGGCTACACCTTC. It yields the protein CATSIIEDTLGGYTF.

This clone was seen more than once but under ten times. The gene calls are TRBV19 and TRBJ2-6; 7 bases are a match to TRBD2. The CDR3 has 17 amino acids. V gave up 5 bases and J gave up 0 bases; unmatched junction bases: 7. Germline CDR1 reads LNHDA; CDR2 reads SQIVND (reference sequence). Here the CDR3 DNA reads TGTGCCAGTAGTGGTCTGGGGGGGAGCTCTGGGGCCAACGTCCTGACTTTC. Its protein is CASSGLGGSSGANVLTF.

The rearrangement links TRBV9 to TRBJ2-5, with D tentatively TRBD2 (5 bases). Germline CDR1 and CDR2: SGDLS and YYNGEE. The CDR3 is 11 amino acids. V gave up 10 bases and J gave up 2 bases, with 9 bases separating them. This CDR3 reads CASAAQETQYF. CDR3 sequence (DNA): TGTGCCTCAGCGGCACAAGAGACCCAGTACTTC.

The chain links TRBV4-3 to TRBJ1-2; D is possibly TRBD1 (5 bases). The CDR3 has 15 amino acids. Germline assignment: CDR1 LGHNA and CDR2 YSLEER. The V and J ends lost 2 bases and 1 base respectively, with 11 bases between them. This CDR3 reads CASSQNGALNYGYTF. In DNA, the CDR3 is TGCGCCAGCAGCCAAAATGGGGCTCTTAACTATGGCTACACCTTC.

In this sample, this clone turned up many times. The chain carries TRBV2 and TRBJ2-1; TRBD2 agrees at 9 bases. CDR1 and CDR2 (germline): SNHLY, FYNNEI. The V gene end was trimmed by 7 bases and the J gene end by 5 bases; junction bases not matched to a gene: 9. The CDR3 covers 15 residues. The CDR3 DNA is TGTGCCAGCACTCCCTTGACTAGCGGAGACAATGAGCAGTTCTTC. Translation: CASTPLTSGDNEQFF.

V usage is TRBV7-9 and J usage is TRBJ2-2, with TRBD2 matching over 8 bases. This CDR3 contains 16 residues. In germline, CDR1 is SEHNR, CDR2 FQNEAQ (reference sequence). The V gene end was trimmed by 5 bases and the J gene end by 4 bases; junction bases not matched to a gene: 9. The CDR3 reads CASSALAGLGTGELFF. The CDR3 nucleotides read TGTGCCAGCAGCGCCCTAGCGGGCCTGGGCACCGGGGAGCTGTTTTTT.

This chain uses TRBV28 with TRBJ2-5, with D tentatively TRBD1 (6 bases). The germline CDR1 and CDR2 sequences are MDHEN and SYDVKM. The germline V and J ends were trimmed by 5 bases and 4 bases, with 23 bases remaining between them. The CDR3 sequence is 17 residues long. CDR3 sequence: CASSNTDTGTWGETQYF. CDR3 bases: TGTGCCAGCAGTAATACTGACACCGGGACATGGGGAGAGACCCAGTACTTC.

The rearrangement links TRBV10-2 to TRBJ2-2; TRBD2 matches 9 bases. V gave up 4 bases and J gave up 9 bases; unmatched junction bases: 9. This CDR3 is 15 amino acids long. In germline, CDR1 is WSHSY, CDR2 SAAADI. The CDR3 loop is CASSGRGGRAWELFF. CDR3 nucleotide sequence: TGCGCCAGCAGTGGACGGGGCGGGAGGGCCTGGGAGCTGTTTTTT.